These T cell receptor beta chains were read from a single sample in a study of cytomegalovirus exposure and HLA in healthy donors. Using immunoSEQ multiplex PCR, the repertoire was profiled, and TCRdb retains in-frame clones only, with some absent. The sample lists some 70,000 clones, around four fifths seen once, with 2.5% to 3% in the top ten. The sample was PBMCs. The receptors originated from a man aged 30 to 45 in good health and CMV-seronegative. The CDR3 runs from the conserved cysteine through the conserved F or W. Each record gives: D gene, V gene, clone size, J gene, CDR3 protein, CDR3 DNA. A D gene is named only where the DNA matches it firmly. Expanded clones get a size class; other rows say once, few or many, or leave the size out.

d_gene: TRBD1
v_gene: TRBV9
abundance: NA
j_gene: TRBJ1-1
CDR3aa: CASSANPGGEAFF
CDR3nt: TGTGCCAGCAGCGCTAACCCAGGGGGCGAAGCTTTCTTT

d_gene: NA
v_gene: TRBV11-3
abundance: NA
j_gene: TRBJ2-3
CDR3aa: CASSLQGSTDTQYF
CDR3nt: TGTGCCAGCAGCTTACAGGGGTCGACAGATACGCAGTATTTT

d_gene: NA
v_gene: TRBV13
abundance: NA
j_gene: TRBJ2-6
CDR3aa: CASSFRGGANVLTF
CDR3nt: TGTGCCAGCAGCTTCAGGGGAGGGGCCAACGTCCTGACTTTC

d_gene: TRBD1
v_gene: TRBV18
abundance: NA
j_gene: TRBJ1-5
CDR3aa: CASSLQRQGSNQPQHF
CDR3nt: TGTGCCAGCTCACTGCAAAGACAGGGTAGCAATCAGCCCCAGCATTTT

d_gene: NA
v_gene: TRBV9
abundance: few
j_gene: TRBJ1-5
CDR3aa: CASSVVPGQPQHF
CDR3nt: TGTGCCAGCAGCGTAGTTCCCGGTCAGCCCCAGCATTTT

d_gene: NA
v_gene: TRBV29-1
abundance: NA
j_gene: TRBJ1-2
CDR3aa: CSVEDGSRTGYTF
CDR3nt: TGCAGCGTTGAAGATGGTAGCAGAACCGGCTACACCTTC

d_gene: TRBD2
v_gene: TRBV2
abundance: NA
j_gene: TRBJ2-4
CDR3aa: CASRAGVGKNIQYF
CDR3nt: TGTGCCAGCAGAGCGGGAGTCGGCAAAAACATTCAGTACTTC

d_gene: NA
v_gene: TRBV27
abundance: once
j_gene: TRBJ2-1
CDR3aa: CASSYSGTYNEQFF
CDR3nt: TGTGCCAGCAGTTACTCCGGGACCTACAATGAGCAGTTCTTC

d_gene: NA
v_gene: TRBV28
abundance: NA
j_gene: TRBJ2-7
CDR3aa: CASRRGTLEEQYF
CDR3nt: TGTGCCTCAAGAAGGGGGACACTAGAAGAGCAGTACTTC

d_gene: TRBD1
v_gene: TRBV5-1
abundance: NA
j_gene: TRBJ2-1
CDR3aa: CASSSQGAGTYNEQFF
CDR3nt: TGCGCCAGCAGCTCTCAGGGGGCGGGGACCTACAATGAGCAGTTCTTC

d_gene: NA
v_gene: TRBV4-1
abundance: NA
j_gene: TRBJ2-7
CDR3aa: CASSQYAGGGYSSYEQYF
CDR3nt: TGCGCCAGCAGCCAATATGCCGGCGGGGGCTATAGCTCCTACGAGCAGTACTTC

d_gene: NA
v_gene: TRBV30
abundance: NA
j_gene: TRBJ2-5
CDR3aa: CAWSTGYQETQYF
CDR3nt: TGTGCCTGGTCCACGGGGTACCAAGAGACCCAGTACTTC

d_gene: NA
v_gene: TRBV2
abundance: NA
j_gene: TRBJ2-5
CDR3aa: CATRDTGETQYF
CDR3nt: TGTGCCACGAGGGACACGGGGGAGACCCAGTACTTC

d_gene: NA
v_gene: TRBV30
abundance: NA
j_gene: TRBJ1-2
CDR3aa: CAWRGSREVGGYTF
CDR3nt: TGTGCCTGGAGAGGTTCCAGGGAGGTGGGAGGCTACACCTTC

d_gene: NA
v_gene: TRBV4-2
abundance: NA
j_gene: TRBJ1-2
CDR3aa: CASSEGRLYYGYTF
CDR3nt: TGTGCCAGCAGCGAAGGGCGGCTCTACTATGGCTACACCTTC

d_gene: NA
v_gene: TRBV7-2
abundance: NA
j_gene: TRBJ1-5
CDR3aa: CASSLTGGGNQPQHF
CDR3nt: TGTGCCAGCAGCTTAACGGGGGGAGGCAATCAGCCCCAGCATTTT

d_gene: NA
v_gene: TRBV6-5
abundance: once
j_gene: TRBJ1-2
CDR3aa: CASIRGQSANYGYTF
CDR3nt: TGTGCCAGCATCCGCGGACAGTCCGCTAACTATGGCTACACCTTC

d_gene: TRBD1
v_gene: TRBV13
abundance: NA
j_gene: TRBJ2-7
CDR3aa: CASSSRTGSEQYF
CDR3nt: TGTGCCAGCAGCTCCCGGACAGGTAGTGAGCAGTACTTC

d_gene: NA
v_gene: TRBV19
abundance: NA
j_gene: TRBJ2-5
CDR3aa: CASKQQETQYF
CDR3nt: TGTGCCAGTAAACAACAAGAGACCCAGTACTTC

d_gene: TRBD1
v_gene: TRBV7-2
abundance: NA
j_gene: TRBJ2-1
CDR3aa: CASSFDRGSYNEQFF
CDR3nt: TGTGCCAGCAGCTTCGACAGGGGGTCCTACAATGAGCAGTTCTTC

d_gene: NA
v_gene: TRBV4-2
abundance: NA
j_gene: TRBJ1-2
CDR3aa: CASSQERQGRGYTF
CDR3nt: TGTGCCAGCAGCCAAGAGAGGCAGGGCCGGGGCTACACCTTC

d_gene: NA
v_gene: TRBV27
abundance: NA
j_gene: TRBJ1-5
CDR3aa: CASSLGGGNQPQHF
CDR3nt: TGTGCCAGCAGTTTAGGTGGAGGCAATCAGCCCCAGCATTTT

d_gene: TRBD1
v_gene: TRBV29-1
abundance: NA
j_gene: TRBJ2-1
CDR3aa: CSVEGQGKFRNEQFF
CDR3nt: TGCAGCGTTGAGGGACAGGGGAAGTTTCGCAATGAGCAGTTCTTC

d_gene: NA
v_gene: TRBV4-3
abundance: NA
j_gene: TRBJ1-5
CDR3aa: CASSPWGDQPQHF
CDR3nt: TGCGCCAGCAGCCCCTGGGGGGATCAGCCCCAGCATTTT

d_gene: NA
v_gene: TRBV5-1
abundance: NA
j_gene: TRBJ1-1
CDR3aa: CASSSQHNTEAFF
CDR3nt: TGCGCCAGCAGCTCGCAACATAACACTGAAGCTTTCTTT

d_gene: TRBD1
v_gene: TRBV10-1
abundance: once
j_gene: TRBJ2-7
CDR3aa: CANRGKGQAYEQYF
CDR3nt: TGCGCCAACCGGGGGAAGGGACAGGCCTACGAGCAGTACTTC

d_gene: TRBD1
v_gene: TRBV5-8
abundance: NA
j_gene: TRBJ2-2
CDR3aa: CASSLRQGWRENTGELFF
CDR3nt: TGTGCCAGCAGCCTCCGACAGGGGTGGAGGGAGAACACCGGGGAGCTGTTTTTT

d_gene: NA
v_gene: TRBV2
abundance: once
j_gene: TRBJ2-1
CDR3aa: CASRSSSSSYNEQFF
CDR3nt: TGTGCCAGCAGAAGTAGTTCAAGCTCCTACAATGAGCAGTTCTTC

d_gene: TRBD2
v_gene: TRBV4-3
abundance: NA
j_gene: TRBJ2-1
CDR3aa: CASSQDRLAGASPWDEQFF
CDR3nt: TGCGCCAGCAGCCAAGATAGGCTAGCGGGAGCGTCCCCATGGGATGAGCAGTTCTTC

d_gene: TRBD1
v_gene: TRBV10-1
abundance: NA
j_gene: TRBJ1-4
CDR3aa: CASSEPPGQGARYEKLFF
CDR3nt: TGCGCCAGCAGTGAGCCCCCGGGACAGGGGGCGAGGTATGAAAAACTGTTTTTT

d_gene: TRBD1
v_gene: TRBV18
abundance: NA
j_gene: TRBJ2-3
CDR3aa: CASSPLGQGGDTQYF
CDR3nt: TGTGCCAGCTCACCATTGGGACAGGGCGGAGATACGCAGTATTTT

d_gene: NA
v_gene: TRBV6-5
abundance: NA
j_gene: TRBJ1-5
CDR3aa: CASSHGRGNQPQHF
CDR3nt: TGTGCCAGCAGTCACGGACGGGGAAATCAGCCCCAGCATTTT

d_gene: NA
v_gene: TRBV10-1
abundance: NA
j_gene: TRBJ1-5
CDR3aa: CASKPVLSNQPQHF
CDR3nt: TGCGCCAGCAAGCCGGTACTTAGCAATCAGCCCCAGCATTTT

d_gene: NA
v_gene: TRBV28
abundance: NA
j_gene: TRBJ1-6
CDR3aa: CASRDSYIHNSPLHF
CDR3nt: TGTGCCAGCAGGGACAGTTACATCCATAATTCACCCCTCCACTTT

d_gene: TRBD2
v_gene: TRBV5-1
abundance: NA
j_gene: TRBJ2-5
CDR3aa: CASSSLAGGPGTQYF
CDR3nt: TGCGCCAGCAGCTCACTAGCGGGGGGGCCGGGGACCCAGTACTTC

d_gene: TRBD1
v_gene: TRBV9
abundance: NA
j_gene: TRBJ1-1
CDR3aa: CASSVGDRNTEAFF
CDR3nt: TGTGCCAGCAGCGTAGGGGACAGGAACACTGAAGCTTTCTTT

d_gene: NA
v_gene: TRBV18
abundance: NA
j_gene: TRBJ2-7
CDR3aa: CASSPRDMVVYYEQYF
CDR3nt: TGTGCCAGCTCACCACGGGACATGGTAGTATACTACGAGCAGTACTTC

d_gene: NA
v_gene: TRBV7-2
abundance: NA
j_gene: TRBJ2-6
CDR3aa: CASSESFSGANVLTF
CDR3nt: TGTGCCAGCAGCGAGTCGTTCTCTGGGGCCAACGTCCTGACTTTC

d_gene: TRBD2
v_gene: TRBV4-2
abundance: NA
j_gene: TRBJ2-5
CDR3aa: CASSQDWLAGAGETQYF
CDR3nt: TGTGCCAGCAGCCAAGACTGGCTAGCGGGCGCTGGGGAGACCCAGTACTTC

d_gene: NA
v_gene: TRBV7-2
abundance: NA
j_gene: TRBJ2-7
CDR3aa: CASSLWAGATYEQYF
CDR3nt: TGTGCCAGCAGCTTATGGGCAGGGGCCACCTACGAGCAGTACTTC

d_gene: NA
v_gene: TRBV5-6
abundance: NA
j_gene: TRBJ1-1
CDR3aa: CASSLRGTEAFF
CDR3nt: TGTGCCAGCAGTCTCAGAGGAACTGAAGCTTTCTTT

d_gene: NA
v_gene: TRBV4-3
abundance: NA
j_gene: TRBJ1-1
CDR3aa: CASSQAPQGNTEAFF
CDR3nt: TGCGCCAGCAGCCAAGCTCCACAGGGGAACACTGAAGCTTTCTTT

d_gene: NA
v_gene: TRBV6-4
abundance: NA
j_gene: TRBJ2-7
CDR3aa: CASRGTRDEQYF
CDR3nt: TGTGCCAGCAGGGGAACCAGGGACGAGCAGTACTTC

d_gene: NA
v_gene: TRBV4-3
abundance: NA
j_gene: TRBJ2-1
CDR3aa: CASSQDLRAGAYNEQFF
CDR3nt: TGCGCCAGCAGCCAAGATCTTAGGGCGGGGGCTTACAATGAGCAGTTCTTC

d_gene: TRBD1
v_gene: TRBV5-6
abundance: NA
j_gene: TRBJ2-1
CDR3aa: CASSLQGAYNEQFF
CDR3nt: TGTGCCAGCAGCTTACAGGGGGCCTACAATGAGCAGTTCTTC

d_gene: NA
v_gene: TRBV7-2
abundance: NA
j_gene: TRBJ1-3
CDR3aa: CASSLDSRDTIYF
CDR3nt: TGTGCCAGCAGCTTGGACAGTAGAGACACCATATATTTT

d_gene: NA
v_gene: TRBV27
abundance: few
j_gene: TRBJ1-5
CDR3aa: CASQGKGNQPQHF
CDR3nt: TGTGCCAGCCAGGGGAAAGGCAATCAGCCCCAGCATTTT

d_gene: TRBD1
v_gene: TRBV7-3
abundance: NA
j_gene: TRBJ1-1
CDR3aa: CASSLNGGGLKAFF
CDR3nt: TGTGCCAGCAGCTTAAATGGAGGGGGCCTTAAGGCTTTCTTT

d_gene: TRBD2
v_gene: TRBV4-2
abundance: once
j_gene: TRBJ2-2
CDR3aa: CASSPQEGLAGGSNTGELFF
CDR3nt: TGTGCCAGCAGCCCCCAGGAGGGGCTAGCGGGAGGATCGAACACCGGGGAGCTGTTTTTT

d_gene: TRBD1
v_gene: TRBV10-3
abundance: NA
j_gene: TRBJ1-4
CDR3aa: CAIRPSGQHNEKLFF
CDR3nt: TGTGCCATCAGGCCGTCGGGACAGCATAATGAAAAACTGTTTTTT